One and the same sample provided the 4 T cell receptor beta chains below, sequenced in a study of blood T cell repertoires in COVID-19. Libraries were prepared by immunoSEQ multiplex PCR; TCRdb keeps only in-frame clonotypes and omits some of them. The table records approximately 240,000 clones, approximately 83% of them present only once. The sample was peripheral blood. All receptors derive from a woman aged 55-70 years with acute or convalescent COVID-19.

With regard to this clone: The sample carries other DNA sequences with the same CDR3. The chain has TRBV18 and TRBJ1-5; no firm D call. CDR1 is KGHSH and CDR2 is LQKENI in the germline V gene. V shed 0 bases and J shed 6 bases, with 3 bases lying between them. This CDR3 contains 12 residues. DNA of the CDR3: TGTGCCAGCTCACCACCCGGTCAGCCCCAGCATTTT. It translates to CASSPPGQPQHF.

The chain carries TRBV5-4 and TRBJ2-1, with TRBD2 matching over 10 bases. CDR1 and CDR2 from the germline V gene are SGHNT and YYREEE (reference sequence). V gave up 7 bases and J gave up 6 bases; unmatched junction bases: 10. The CDR3 spans 15 residues. The CDR3 bases are TGTGCCAGCGGACAAGCGGGGGGGCGTCCCAATGAGCAGTTCTTC. Residues: CASGQAGGRPNEQFF.

This clone was detected ten times or more. The chain couples TRBV19 to TRBJ2-1; TRBD2 agrees at 8 bases. V lost 7 bases and J lost 0; bases outside the gene matches: 8. CDR1 and CDR2 (germline): LNHDA, SQIVND (reference sequence). The CDR3 sequence is 16 residues long. This CDR3 reads CASKERRGDSYNEQFF. CDR3 bases: TGTGCCAGTAAAGAAAGGCGGGGGGACTCCTACAATGAGCAGTTCTTC.

The rearrangement joins TRBV6-6 to TRBJ1-3; TRBD1 aligns across 8 bases. The CDR3 covers 15 residues. In germline, CDR1 is MNHNY, CDR2 SVGAGI (reference sequence). The junction had 2 bases not matched to a gene; V was cut back by 0 bases and J by 4 bases. The CDR3 here is CASSYSTGAGNTIYF. DNA for the CDR3: TGTGCCAGCAGTTACTCGACAGGGGCCGGAAACACCATATATTTT.